The T cell receptor beta chain under discussion was sequenced for a study of neurological immune-mediated disorders. Whole-study results and caveats: On phylogenetic grouping, the repertoires of 18 of 34 multiple sclerosis patients fell within one related-CDR3 cluster, constituting a possible signature.

From germline, CDR1 is SGDLS and CDR2 YYNGEE. The germline V and J ends were trimmed by 0 bases and 0 bases, with 7 bases remaining between them. CDR3 length: 14 residues. This clonotype was found many times. Its antigen remains unknown. Synthesis of cDNA was performed by 5'RACE using 10-nucleotide random UMIs. From the 5' RACE reads, TCRdb called clonotypes with MiXCR, one entry per CDR3 protein. This table holds about 19,000 distinct CDR3 sequences, roughly 2.7% found once. It was from 2 million PBMCs stored at -80 C that the unsorted libraries were obtained. The chain employs TRBV9 and TRBJ2-7; weak D call: TRBD1 (6 bases). Input material: PBMCs. The TCR originated in a woman younger than 35 with multiple sclerosis. The CDR3 loop is CASSVGQASYEQYF. The CDR3 DNA follows: TGTGCCAGCAGCGTAGGACAGGCCTCCTACGAGCAGTACTTC.